This TCR beta chain appears in the sequencing data of a study of T cells in Graves' hyperthyroidism and ophthalmopathy. This clonotype has ten or more counts. Trimming shortened V by 4 bases and J by 0 bases, and 20 bases separated the two germline ends. The germline CDR1 and CDR2 sequences are SQVTM and ANQGSEA. CDR3 length: 17 residues. RNA transcripts were the template for amplifying TCR beta CDR3 regions. RT-PCR in the first round (using the HTBI primer set) targeted the TCR CDR3. In TCRdb, the multiplex PCR reads were re-called with MiXCR into one record per CDR3 protein. The repertoire holds more than 300,000 distinct CDR3 sequences, with approximately 13% as singletons.

Specimen: blood. This TCR was recovered from a woman under 30 with Graves' hyperthyroidism. The chain has TRBV29-1 and TRBJ2-3; no clear D gene. CDR3 in amino acids: CSVGSGRTVYSTDTQYF. CDR3 coding DNA: TGCAGCGTTGGGAGTGGCAGGACGGTCTATAGCACAGATACGCAGTATTTT.